The 21 T cell receptor beta chains presented below share a single source sample, sequenced in a study of technical replicates of blood from several donors. Profiled with immunoSEQ multiplex PCR; TCRdb holds only in-frame clones, not every one. The sample consists of under 65,000 clones, more than 95% of them appearing once. What was sequenced was T cells isolated from PBMCs. These receptors originate from a human donor in good health.

The rearrangement links TRBV30 to TRBJ2-7; TRBD1 might be the D (5 bases). Germline values: CDR1 GTSNPN, CDR2 SVGIG (reference sequence). The CDR3 sequence is 13 residues long. Trimming removed 0 bases at V and 5 bases at J, with 11 bases between. The chain's CDR3 is CAWSVGVLDEQYF. As DNA, the CDR3 is TGTGCCTGGAGTGTAGGGGTGTTGGACGAGCAGTACTTC.

The gene calls are TRBV5-1 and TRBJ2-1; maybe TRBD1 (6 bases). Germline V gene lookup returns CDR1 SGHRS and CDR2 YFSETQ. With 6 bases removed from V and 0 bases from J, the gap between germline ends came to 13 bases. The CDR3 totals 15 residues. CDR3: CASTKGESSYNEQFF. The CDR3, as DNA: TGCGCCAGCACCAAGGGGGAGAGCTCCTACAATGAGCAGTTCTTC.

The chain employs TRBV29-1 and TRBJ2-6; D may be TRBD1 (5 bases). The germline V gene encodes CDR1 SQVTM and CDR2 ANQGSEA. V lost 1 base and J 0 bases, leaving 7 bases between the germline ends. This CDR3 region has 15 residues. CDR3 sequence: CSVEGQSSGANVLTF. CDR3 nucleotides: TGCAGCGTTGAAGGACAGAGCTCTGGGGCCAACGTCCTGACTTTC. Complete variable domain (other parts from reference TRBV29-1 and TRBJ2-6): SAVISQKPSRDICQRGTSLTIQCQVDSQVTMMFWYRQQPGQSLTLIATANQGSEATYESGFVIDKFPISRPNLTFSTLTVSNMSPEDSSIYLCSVEGQSSGANVLTFGAGSRLTVL.

V and J are TRBV6-5 and TRBJ2-7; 10 bases align to TRBD2. CDR1 and CDR2 (germline): MNHEY, SVGAGI. V was clipped by 7 bases and J by 5 bases; unmatched bases: 11. The CDR3 runs 15 residues. CDR3 nucleotides: TGTGCCAGCACTCCTAGCAGGGGGACTAGCGACGAGCAGTACTTC. Protein sequence: CASTPSRGTSDEQYF.

A single count supports this clone. V and J are TRBV28 and TRBJ2-2; D may be TRBD1 (5 bases). The germline V gene has CDR1 MDHEN and CDR2 SYDVKM. The germline V and J ends were trimmed by 2 bases and 2 bases, with 12 bases remaining between them. The CDR3 extends over 16 amino acids. The CDR3 loop is CASSLMAGPNTGELFF. CDR3 nucleotides: TGTGCCAGCAGTTTAATGGCAGGGCCTAACACCGGGGAGCTGTTTTTT.

This sequence joins TRBV27 and TRBJ1-5; maybe TRBD1 (5 bases). Germline lookup yields CDR1 MNHEY and CDR2 SMNVEV (reference sequence). There are 14 residues in the CDR3. Trimming left V 3 bases short and J 6 bases short, with 12 bases between. The CDR3 DNA sequence: TGTGCCAGCAGTTTTGGCAACGGGGGTCAGCCCCAGCATTTT. Encoded protein: CASSFGNGGQPQHF.

This CDR3 is CASSYRLTGAGEQFF. The CDR3 DNA sequence: TGTGCCAGCAGTTACCGACTAACGGGAGCCGGAGAGCAGTTCTTC. The chain has TRBV6-5 and TRBJ2-1; D possibly corresponds to TRBD2 (6 bases). The CDR3 spans 15 residues. V dropped 2 bases and J dropped 10 bases, with 18 bases sitting between them. CDR1 and CDR2 (germline): MNHEY, SVGAGI.

The chain carries TRBV10-1 and TRBJ2-7, with TRBD1 identical over 7 bases. CDR1 and CDR2 (germline): WNHNN, SYGVQD (reference sequence). V lost 7 bases and J lost 0; bases outside the gene matches: 12. The CDR3 is 16 residues long. This CDR3 is CASTSTGTASSYEQYF. The CDR3 nucleotides are TGCGCCAGCACCTCAACCGGGACAGCAAGCTCCTACGAGCAGTACTTC.

CDR3 sequence reads: CASSEDREIAYEQYF. The CDR3 bases are TGTGCCAGCAGTGAGGACAGAGAAATTGCCTACGAGCAGTACTTC. The chain uses TRBV6-1 and TRBJ2-7; weak D call: TRBD1 (6 bases). V gave up 3 bases and J gave up 2 bases, with 14 bases separating them. The CDR3 length is 15 residues. Germline assignment: CDR1 MNHNS and CDR2 SASEGT.

CDR3: CASSGGLNTEAFF. CDR3 in DNA: TGTGCCAGCAGCGGGGGTCTGAACACTGAAGCTTTCTTT. The chain joins TRBV28 to TRBJ1-1, with D tentatively TRBD1 (5 bases). Looked up from germline, CDR1 is MDHEN and CDR2 is SYDVKM. This CDR3 contains 13 residues. V lost 6 bases to trimming and J lost 0 bases, with 8 bases between them.

The rearrangement links TRBV5-1 to TRBJ1-1, with a weak D call TRBD1 (6 bases). Germline CDR1 is SGHRS and CDR2 is YFSETQ. With 2 bases removed from V and 5 bases from J, the gap between germline ends came to 19 bases. The CDR3 runs 16 residues. As DNA, the CDR3 is TGCGCCAGCAGCTTTACCTCAGGGGTGCCCAGGACTGAAGCTTTCTTT. Its translation: CASSFTSGVPRTEAFF.

The chain recombines TRBV6-1 with TRBJ1-1; weak D call: TRBD1 (6 bases). The germline V gene encodes CDR1 MNHNS and CDR2 SASEGT. V was shortened by 3 bases and J by 1 base, with 9 bases between the two germline ends. CDR3 length equals 14 residues. The CDR3 loop is CASSDQGRNTEAFF. In DNA form, the CDR3 reads TGTGCCAGCAGTGATCAGGGGCGGAACACTGAAGCTTTCTTT.

The chain recombines TRBV9 with TRBJ2-5, with 8 bases lining up with TRBD2. CDR1 SGDLS and CDR2 YYNGEE come from the germline V gene. J was trimmed by 5 bases and V by 3 bases; bases with no gene match: 3. The CDR3 loop spans 13 amino acids. Written as DNA, the CDR3 is TGTGCCAGCAGCGAAGCGGGAGTGGAGACCCAGTACTTC. This encodes CASSEAGVETQYF.

The chain uses TRBV5-1 and TRBJ2-5, with 8 bases matching TRBD2. The germline gives CDR1 SGHRS, CDR2 YFSETQ. V was clipped by 0 bases and J by 2 bases; unmatched bases: 6. The CDR3 has 16 amino acids. The CDR3 sequence: CASSLAPLAVQETQYF. The CDR3 nucleotides read TGCGCCAGCAGCTTGGCACCACTAGCGGTTCAAGAGACCCAGTACTTC.

The rearrangement links TRBV19 to TRBJ2-1; 11 positions agree with TRBD2. This CDR3 is 15 amino acids long. V shed 2 bases and J 7 bases; nucleotides not matched to a gene: 4. Germline-derived CDR1 and CDR2 are LNHDA and SQIVND (reference sequence). As DNA, the CDR3 is TGTGCCAGTAGTATAACTAGCGGGGGTGGGAATGAGCAGTTCTTC. This sequence encodes CASSITSGGGNEQFF.

This chain connects TRBV2 to TRBJ1-3; D remains unclear. This CDR3 comprises 11 residues. Trimming removed 11 bases at V and 0 bases at J, with 5 bases between. Germline V gives CDR1 SNHLY, CDR2 FYNNEI. This chain's CDR3 is CALGSGNTIYF. For the CDR3, the DNA is TGTGCCCTAGGCTCTGGAAACACCATATATTTT.

The gene calls are TRBV5-4 and TRBJ2-7, with 9 bases identical to TRBD1. The CDR3 contains 14 residues. Unmatched junction bases numbered 1, after V lost 0 bases and J lost 3 bases. Germline loops: CDR1 SGHNT, CDR2 YYREEE (reference sequence). CDR3 residues: CASSLAGQGYEQYF. CDR3 nucleotide sequence: TGTGCCAGCAGCTTGGCGGGACAGGGCTACGAGCAGTACTTC.

J is TRBJ2-5 and V is TRBV11-2; TRBD1 matches at 7 bases. The CDR3 length is 15 residues. Germline V CDR1 and CDR2: SGHAT, FQNNGV. The V segment lost 5 bases and the J segment 5 bases; nucleotides outside the gene matches: 11. The CDR3 region has the DNA TGTGCCAGCAGCCCCCGGGACAGAAGAAGGGAGACCCAGTACTTC. Translating gives CASSPRDRRRETQYF.

CDR3 nucleotides: TGTGCCAGCAGCGAGGGACTAGCGCCTAATGAGCAGTTCTTC. This encodes CASSEGLAPNEQFF. The gene calls are TRBV5-4 and TRBJ2-1; 10 nucleotides match TRBD2. The CDR3 runs to 14 residues. V trimming: 4 bases; J trimming: 7 bases; junction bases outside the gene matches: 5. Per the germline V gene, CDR1 is SGHNT and CDR2 is YYREEE (reference sequence).

The genes are TRBV9 and TRBJ1-2; 8 bases align to TRBD1. V was clipped by 3 bases and J by 3 bases; unmatched bases: 7. The CDR3 loop spans 15 amino acids. Germline lookup yields CDR1 SGDLS and CDR2 YYNGEE. The CDR3 DNA reads TGTGCCAGCAGCGCAGACCCGGGACAGGACTATGGCTACACCTTC. Protein: CASSADPGQDYGYTF.

The chain links TRBV11-3 to TRBJ1-4; tentative D call: TRBD1 (6 bases). Germline V gene lookup returns CDR1 SGHNT and CDR2 YENEEA. Trimming removed 3 bases from V and 5 bases from J, with 19 bases in between. The CDR3 spans 17 residues. The CDR3 DNA sequence: TGTGCCAGCAGCTTTTATTACAGGGATCATGGAAATGAAAAACTGTTTTTT. Translation gives CASSFYYRDHGNEKLFF.